Shown below are 8 T cell receptor beta chains from a single sample sequenced in a study of CD8+CD57+ T cells in acquired aplastic anemia. Profiling that covered TCR beta VDJ and CDR3 relied on genomic DNA as its template. Using its own MiXCR run on the reads, TCRdb lists one record per CDR3 protein. The sample yields 260,000 or so distinct CDR3 sequences, 82% seen once. For sequencing, patients were chosen who had shown expansion of CD8+CD57+ cells by flow cytometry. Specimen: sorted CD4+, CD8+, or CD8+CD57+ T cells (not recorded which) from PBMCs. These receptors came from a human donor with aplastic anemia.

The chain is built from TRBV20-1 and TRBJ1-1; D is unclear. This CDR3 comprises 11 residues. Germline-derived CDR1 and CDR2 are DFQATT and SNEGSKA (reference sequence). V dropped 1 base and J dropped 4 bases, with 4 bases sitting between them. CDR3 amino acids: CSARGPTEAFF. As DNA, the CDR3 is TGCAGTGCTAGAGGTCCCACTGAAGCTTTCTTT.

The CDR3 protein is CASSLARGTRETQLTF. The CDR3 coding sequence is TGTGCCAGCAGCTTAGCCCGCGGGACAAGAGAGACCCAGCTGACTTTC. The chain carries TRBV7-9 and TRBJ2-6; D tentatively reads TRBD1 or TRBD2 (6 bases each). There are 16 residues in the CDR3. CDR1 is SEHNR, CDR2 FQNEAQ, per germline (reference sequence). The V end lost 0 bases, the J end lost 16 bases, and 22 bases lay between the germline ends.

A note on this clonotype: The junction shows a germline mismatch at one end, possibly a read error. The gene calls are TRBV7-6 and TRBJ2-3; possibly TRBD1 for D (6 bases). Germline values: CDR1 SGHVS, CDR2 FNYEAQ. The CDR3 covers 15 residues. The CDR3 bases are TGTGCCAGCAGCTTAACCGACGGGACAAAAGATACCCAGTATTTT. Translating gives CASSLTDGTKDTQYF.

In regard to this clonotype: The junction departs from germline at one end; a sequencing error may be responsible. V and J are TRBV7-3 and TRBJ1-2, with D perhaps matching TRBD1 (5 bases). The CDR3 length is 13 residues. The germline V gene encodes CDR1 SGHTA and CDR2 FQGTGA. This CDR3 reads CASTKGVAGGYTF. In DNA, the CDR3 is TGCGCCAGCACCAAAGGGGTTGCAGGTGGCTACACCTTC.

This sequence joins TRBV7-6 and TRBJ2-7; TRBD1 might be the D (5 bases). Trimming shortened V by 3 bases and J by 4 bases, and 25 bases separated the two germline ends. The CDR3 has 18 residues. Germline V gene sequence: CDR1 SGHVS, CDR2 FNYEAQ. CDR3 nucleotide sequence: TGTGCCAGCAGCTTTCGGCCAGCCTTGACAGCCGGTGAGTACGAGCAGTACGTC. It translates to CASSFRPALTAGEYEQYV.

The chain joins TRBV19 to TRBJ1-1; D unresolved. Deletions cut 4 bases from V and 0 bases from J, with 9 bases between. This CDR3 spans 14 amino acids. Germline V CDR1 and CDR2: LNHDA, SQIVND (reference sequence). DNA of the CDR3: TGTGCCAGTAGTAGGACGGGGTTGAACACTGAAGCTTTCTTT. It specifies CASSRTGLNTEAFF. Full variable domain (outside the CDR3, taken from reference TRBV19 and TRBJ1-1): DGGITQSPKYLFRKEGQNVTLSCEQNLNHDAMYWYRQDPGQGLRLIYYSQIVNDFQKGDIAEGYSVSREKKESFPLTVTSAQKNPTAFYLCASSRTGLNTEAFFGQGTRLTVV.

Comments on this clonotype: The limits of the CDR3 on the DNA are not certain, so only TCRdb's listed CDR3 is given. The rearrangement links TRBV7-9 to TRBJ2-5. Germline V gene data show CDR1 as SEHNR and CDR2 as FQNEAQ (reference sequence). Termini included, the CDR3 measures 15 amino acids. CDR3 amino acids: CASSVGSGTQYFRYF.

As regards this clonotype: An end of the junction differs from the germline gene, which may be a read error. The chain employs TRBV7-3 and TRBJ2-2, with TRBD1 as a possible D gene (5 bases). The CDR3 extends over 12 amino acids. Germline V gene data show CDR1 as SGHTA and CDR2 as FQGTGA. The chain's CDR3 is CASSLQGGQHIF. The CDR3 DNA is TGTGCCAGCAGCTTACAGGGTGGGCAGCATATTTTT.